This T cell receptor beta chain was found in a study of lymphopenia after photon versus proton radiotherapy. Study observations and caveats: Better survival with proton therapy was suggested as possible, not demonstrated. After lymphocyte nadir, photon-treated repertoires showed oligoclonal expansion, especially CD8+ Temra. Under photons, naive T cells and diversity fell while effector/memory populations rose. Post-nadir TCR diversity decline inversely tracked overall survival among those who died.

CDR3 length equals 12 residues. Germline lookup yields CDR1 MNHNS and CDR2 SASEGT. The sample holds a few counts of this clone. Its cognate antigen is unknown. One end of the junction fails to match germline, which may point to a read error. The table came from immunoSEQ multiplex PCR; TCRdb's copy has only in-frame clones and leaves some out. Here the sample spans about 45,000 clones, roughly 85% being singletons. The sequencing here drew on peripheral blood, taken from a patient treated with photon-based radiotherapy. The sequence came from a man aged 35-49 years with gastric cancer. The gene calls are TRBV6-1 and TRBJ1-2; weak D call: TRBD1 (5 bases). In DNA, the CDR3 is TGTGCCAGCAGCGAAGGGGTCTATGGCTACACCTTC. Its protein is CASSEGVYGYTF.